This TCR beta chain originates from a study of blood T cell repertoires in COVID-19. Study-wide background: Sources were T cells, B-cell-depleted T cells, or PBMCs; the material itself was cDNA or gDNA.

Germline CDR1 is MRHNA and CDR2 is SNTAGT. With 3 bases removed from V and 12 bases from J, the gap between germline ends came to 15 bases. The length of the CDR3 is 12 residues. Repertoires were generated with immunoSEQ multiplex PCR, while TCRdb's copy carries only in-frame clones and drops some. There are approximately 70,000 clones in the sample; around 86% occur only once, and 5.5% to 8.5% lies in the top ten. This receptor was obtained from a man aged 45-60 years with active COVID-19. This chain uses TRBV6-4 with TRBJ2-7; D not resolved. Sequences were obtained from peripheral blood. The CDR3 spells CASSDAPFTPYF. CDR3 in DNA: TGTGCCAGCAGTGATGCCCCGTTTACTCCGTACTTC.